A selection of T cell receptor beta chains follows, all from one sample in a study of cytomegalovirus exposure and HLA in healthy donors. Clones were sequenced by immunoSEQ multiplex PCR, and TCRdb holds only the in-frame ones, with some missing. The data contain about 140,000 clones, roughly a tenth of them singletons. Sequenced input: PBMCs. The receptors originated from a male donor in good health and CMV-seronegative. Both conserved end residues are part of each CDR3. The D gene is left open where the match is weak. Expanded clones get a size class; other rows say once, few or many, or leave the size out.

TRBV4-1,TRBJ2-7,-,TRBD2,TGCGCCAGCAGCCAAGAGTGGGGGGGAGGCTCCGAGCAGTACTTC,CASSQEWGGGSEQYF
TRBV5-1,TRBJ1-4,-,-,TGCGCCAGCAGCCAACAGGGCCCAGAGGAAAAACTGTTTTTT,CASSQQGPEEKLFF
TRBV9,TRBJ1-1,few,-,TGTGCCAGCAGCGTTGGGGAAGGGGACACTGAAGCTTTCTTT,CASSVGEGDTEAFF
TRBV2,TRBJ2-4,few,TRBD1,TGTGCCAGCAGTGCGGTTGAGGGACAGGGGACAAATGTAGCCAAAAACATTCAGTACTTC,CASSAVEGQGTNVAKNIQYF
TRBV19,TRBJ1-5,few,-,TGTGCCAGTAGTTTCCGGAATCAGCCCCAGCATTTT,CASSFRNQPQHF
TRBV5-4,TRBJ1-1,-,-,TGTGCCAGCAGCCCCTCCGGGGGGGTGAACACTGAAGCTTTCTTT,CASSPSGGVNTEAFF
TRBV28,TRBJ1-5,-,TRBD1,TGTGCCAGCAAACCGGGACAGGCCCACAATCAGCCCCAGCATTTT,CASKPGQAHNQPQHF
TRBV7-2,TRBJ2-7,-,-,TGTGCCAGCTTGGGAGGCTACGAGCAGTACTTC,CASLGGYEQYF
TRBV5-4,TRBJ2-7,few,-,TGTGCCAGCAGCTTGGACCCCGGTTCAAACGAGCAGTACTTC,CASSLDPGSNEQYF
TRBV7-2,TRBJ1-2,few,TRBD1,TGTGCCAGCAGCTTTGCCGGAGACAGGGGCGATGGCTACACCTTC,CASSFAGDRGDGYTF
TRBV4-3,TRBJ2-7,-,TRBD1,TGCGCCAGCAGCCAAGATTTGGGACAGCTCTACGAGCAGTACTTC,CASSQDLGQLYEQYF
TRBV30,TRBJ1-1,few,-,TGTGCCTGGAGTGTCCCTGGACAGACCCCTTTGAACACTGAAGCTTTCTTT,CAWSVPGQTPLNTEAFF
TRBV15,TRBJ1-1,few,-,TGTGCCACCAGCACCGACCAGGGAGGGAACACTGAAGCTTTCTTT,CATSTDQGGNTEAFF
TRBV7-9,TRBJ2-6,-,-,TGTGCCAGCTACTTGGGGGGGCTGTCTGGGGCTAACGTCCTGACTTTC,CASYLGGLSGANVLTF
TRBV12-5,TRBJ1-2,few,TRBD1,TGTGCTAGTGGTTTGGTACAGGACAGGGTGGGATATGGCTACACCTTC,CASGLVQDRVGYGYTF
TRBV29-1,TRBJ2-1,-,TRBD1,TGCAGCGCCGCCCTAGACAGGGGGCTTGAGTACAATGAGCAGTTCTTC,CSAALDRGLEYNEQFF
TRBV28,TRBJ1-5,-,-,TGTGCCAGCAGTTCCGCGTCCAGGGTTGGCAATCAGCCCCAGCATTTT,CASSSASRVGNQPQHF
TRBV28,TRBJ2-7,few,TRBD2,TGTGCCAGCAGTCCCCCTAGTTGGCGGGAGATATCCTACGAGCAGTACTTC,CASSPPSWREISYEQYF
TRBV5-1,TRBJ1-6,-,TRBD1,TGCGCCAGCAGCTTGGATGGCAGGGGGCTAAATTCACCCCTCCACTTT,CASSLDGRGLNSPLHF
TRBV18,TRBJ1-5,-,TRBD1,TGTGCCAGCCGAACGGGGACAGGGAACCAGCCCCAGCATTTT,CASRTGTGNQPQHF
TRBV6-5,TRBJ2-1,-,-,TGTGCCAGCAGTCACGGGGATAGCCTAAACAATGAGCAGTTCTTC,CASSHGDSLNNEQFF
TRBV7-2,TRBJ1-3,-,-,TGTGCCAGCAGCTCGTATCAGGACTCTGGAAACACCATATATTTT,CASSSYQDSGNTIYF
TRBV28,TRBJ2-2,-,TRBD2,TGTGCCAGCAGTTTATTCGGGGGGTCCCGAACCGGGGAGCTGTTTTTT,CASSLFGGSRTGELFF
TRBV28,TRBJ1-3,few,TRBD1,TGTGCCAGCAGTCAGGGGGCTGGAAACACCATATATTTT,CASSQGAGNTIYF
TRBV5-1,TRBJ2-2,few,-,TGCGCCAGCAGCTTGGGTTCCGGGACCGGGGAGCTGTTTTTT,CASSLGSGTGELFF